This T cell receptor (beta chain) was profiled in a study of T cells in localized non-small cell lung cancer. General study points: Longer overall survival was seen with higher T cell density measured in blood. The study found T cell clonality highest in uninvolved adjacent lung, above tumor. A median of about 58 of the top 100 tumor clones appeared in adjacent lung, which was paired and uninvolved.

TCRdb's copy holds only in-frame clones and misses some; the assay was immunoSEQ multiplex PCR. The table records 30,000 to 40,000 clones, roughly 78% of them present only once. CDR1 SGHKS and CDR2 YYEKEE come from the germline V gene (reference sequence). The V end lost 4 bases, the J end lost 1 base, and 9 bases lay between the germline ends. This CDR3 spans 14 amino acids. Points on this clone: Its antigen remains unknown.

This rearrangement joins TRBV5-5 to TRBJ1-5; TRBD1 is a possible D gene (6 bases). The sequence derives from a male donor at least 60 years old with stage II squamous cell lung carcinoma. The material sequenced was peripheral blood, taken before any cancer treatment. This CDR3 reads CASSDRWSNQPQHF. CDR3 coding DNA: TGTGCCAGCAGCGACAGGTGGAGCAATCAGCCCCAGCATTTT.